This T cell receptor beta chain was identified in a study of CD8+CD57+ T cells in acquired aplastic anemia. Study-wide results and limits: Between patients and controls, around 27 CD8+ CDR3 sequences were found in common.

The CDR3 loop spans 13 amino acids. CDR1 is DFQATT and CDR2 is SNEGSKA in the germline V gene (reference sequence). The J segment lost 6 bases and the V segment lost 6 bases, leaving 9 bases of the junction unmatched. Investigators profiled TCR beta VDJ and CDR3 from genomic DNA template. TCRdb reprocessed the reads via MiXCR and lists one record per CDR3 protein. This sample has about 220,000 distinct CDR3 sequences; almost 35% occur once, and the top ten carry around 1.1%. This clonotype was found many times. No antigen is known for it. Sequencing was done on a sample of sorted CD4+, CD8+, or CD8+CD57+ T cells (not recorded which) from PBMCs. The chain links TRBV20-1 to TRBJ1-2; 8 nucleotides align to TRBD1. The sequence came from a human donor in good health, serving as a control. Here the CDR3 DNA reads TGCAGTGCGATCCAGGGGGCGCAGAATGGCTACACCTTC. It encodes CSAIQGAQNGYTF.